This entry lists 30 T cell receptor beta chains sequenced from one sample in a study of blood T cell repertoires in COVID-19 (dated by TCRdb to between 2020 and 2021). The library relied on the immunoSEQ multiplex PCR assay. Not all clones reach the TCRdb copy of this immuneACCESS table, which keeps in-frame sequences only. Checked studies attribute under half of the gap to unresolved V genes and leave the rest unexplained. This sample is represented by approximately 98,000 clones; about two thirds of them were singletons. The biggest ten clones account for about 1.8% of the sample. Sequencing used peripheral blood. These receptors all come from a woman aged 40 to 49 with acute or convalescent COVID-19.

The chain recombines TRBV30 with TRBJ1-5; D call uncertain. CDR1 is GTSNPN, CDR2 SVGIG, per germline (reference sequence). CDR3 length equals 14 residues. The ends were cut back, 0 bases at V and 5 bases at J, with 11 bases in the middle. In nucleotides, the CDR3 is TGTGCCTGGAGTGTACGGGGTACCGATCAGCCCCAGCATTTT. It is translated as CAWSVRGTDQPQHF.

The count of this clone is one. Here the CDR3 reads CASRPGTLQSEQFF. CDR3 in DNA: TGTGCCAGCAGGCCCGGGACACTACAATCTGAGCAGTTCTTC. V gene TRBV6-6 combines with J gene TRBJ2-1, with D possibly being TRBD1 (6 bases). CDR3 length equals 14 residues. CDR1 and CDR2 (germline): MNHNY, SVGAGI (reference sequence). With 6 bases removed from V and 9 bases from J, the gap between germline ends came to 18 bases.

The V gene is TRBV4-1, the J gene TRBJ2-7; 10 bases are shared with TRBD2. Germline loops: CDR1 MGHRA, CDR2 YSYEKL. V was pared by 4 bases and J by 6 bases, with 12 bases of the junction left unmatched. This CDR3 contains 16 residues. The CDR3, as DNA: TGCGCCAGCAGCCCCCGGGATTGGACTAGCGGTGGCGAGCAGTACTTC. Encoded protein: CASSPRDWTSGGEQYF.

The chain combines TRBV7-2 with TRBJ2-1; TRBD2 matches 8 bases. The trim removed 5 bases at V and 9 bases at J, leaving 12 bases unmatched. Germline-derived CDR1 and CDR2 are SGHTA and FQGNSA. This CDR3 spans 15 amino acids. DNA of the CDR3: TGTGCCAGCAGCCCTACGGGGGGGCGAGGGGGTGAGCAGTTCTTC. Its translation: CASSPTGGRGGEQFF. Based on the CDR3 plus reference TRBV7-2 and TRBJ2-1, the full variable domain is GAGVSQSPSNKVTEKGKDVELRCDPISGHTALYWYRQSLGQGLEFLIYFQGNSAPDKSGLPSDRFSAERTGGSVSTLTIQRTQQEDSAVYLCASSPTGGRGGEQFFGPGTRLTVL.

CDR3 sequence: CASSQSSSVRSNEKLFF. CDR3 DNA: TGTGCCAGCAGCCAAAGTTCCAGCGTGCGGTCCAATGAAAAACTGTTTTTT. The chain couples TRBV3-1 (or the pseudogene TRBV3-2) to TRBJ1-4; D unclear. Trimming removed 2 bases at V and 5 bases at J, with 18 bases between. This CDR3 is 17 amino acids long. Looked up from germline, CDR1 is LGHDT and CDR2 is YNNKEL (reference sequence).

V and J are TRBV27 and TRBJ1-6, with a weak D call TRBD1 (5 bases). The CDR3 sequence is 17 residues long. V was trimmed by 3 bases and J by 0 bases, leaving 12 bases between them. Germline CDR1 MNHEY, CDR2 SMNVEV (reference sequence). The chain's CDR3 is CASSLTVTSSYNSPLHF. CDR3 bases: TGTGCCAGCAGTTTGACAGTCACGAGCTCCTATAATTCACCCCTCCACTTT.

The DNA for the CDR3 is TGTGCCAGCCTGGGGACAGGGGGTTCCGGCTACACCTTC. Its translation: CASLGTGGSGYTF. V is TRBV9 and J is TRBJ1-2; TRBD1 agrees at 11 bases. Germline V gene data show CDR1 as SGDLS and CDR2 as YYNGEE. V shed 7 bases, J shed 8 bases, and the junction held 7 bases outside the gene matches. The CDR3 length is 13 residues.

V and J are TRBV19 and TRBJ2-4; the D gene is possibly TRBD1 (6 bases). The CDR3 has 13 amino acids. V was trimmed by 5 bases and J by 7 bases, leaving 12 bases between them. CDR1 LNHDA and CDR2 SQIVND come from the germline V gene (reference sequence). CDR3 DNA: TGTGCCAGTAGTCAGGGGCAAGAGAACATTCAGTACTTC. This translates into CASSQGQENIQYF. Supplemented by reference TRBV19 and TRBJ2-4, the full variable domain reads DGGITQSPKYLFRKEGQNVTLSCEQNLNHDAMYWYRQDPGQGLRLIYYSQIVNDFQKGDIAEGYSVSREKKESFPLTVTSAQKNPTAFYLCASSQGQENIQYFGAGTRLSVL.

The CDR3 region has the DNA TGCGCCAGCAGCTTGGGTGGGGGGAGCTCCTACAATGAGCAGTTCTTC. It translates to CASSLGGGSSYNEQFF. The J gene is TRBJ2-1, the V gene TRBV5-1, with D maybe TRBD2 (6 bases). This CDR3 is built from 16 residues. V was shortened by 0 bases and J by 0 bases, with 10 bases between the two germline ends. Germline V lookup: CDR1 SGHRS, CDR2 YFSETQ.

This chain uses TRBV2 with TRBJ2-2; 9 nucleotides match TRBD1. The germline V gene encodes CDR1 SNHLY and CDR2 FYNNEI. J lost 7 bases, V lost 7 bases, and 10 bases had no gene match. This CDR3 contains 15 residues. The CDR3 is CASTQLTGGGGELFF. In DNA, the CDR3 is TGTGCCAGCACCCAACTTACAGGGGGCGGCGGGGAGCTGTTTTTT.

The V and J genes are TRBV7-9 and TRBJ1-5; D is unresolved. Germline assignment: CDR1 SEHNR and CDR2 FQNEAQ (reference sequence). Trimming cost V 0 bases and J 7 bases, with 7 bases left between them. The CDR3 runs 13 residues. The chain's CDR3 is CASSLAVEQPQHF. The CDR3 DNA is TGTGCCAGCAGCTTAGCCGTAGAGCAGCCCCAGCATTTT.

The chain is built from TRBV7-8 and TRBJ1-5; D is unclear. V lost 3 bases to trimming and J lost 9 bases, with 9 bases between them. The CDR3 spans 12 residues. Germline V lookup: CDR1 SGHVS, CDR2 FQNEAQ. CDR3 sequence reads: CASSFPGGPQHF. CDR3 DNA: TGTGCCAGCAGCTTTCCGGGTGGGCCCCAGCATTTT.

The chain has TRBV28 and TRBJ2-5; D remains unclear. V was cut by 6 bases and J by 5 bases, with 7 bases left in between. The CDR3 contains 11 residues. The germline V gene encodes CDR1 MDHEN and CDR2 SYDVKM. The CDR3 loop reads CASSSGETQYF. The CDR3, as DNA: TGTGCCAGCAGCTCCGGGGAGACCCAGTACTTC.

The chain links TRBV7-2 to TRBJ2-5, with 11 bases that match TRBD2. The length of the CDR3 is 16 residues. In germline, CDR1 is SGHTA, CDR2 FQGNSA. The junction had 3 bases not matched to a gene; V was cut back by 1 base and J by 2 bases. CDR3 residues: CASSLGVAGGQETQYF. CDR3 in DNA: TGTGCCAGCAGCTTAGGGGTAGCGGGGGGGCAAGAGACCCAGTACTTC.

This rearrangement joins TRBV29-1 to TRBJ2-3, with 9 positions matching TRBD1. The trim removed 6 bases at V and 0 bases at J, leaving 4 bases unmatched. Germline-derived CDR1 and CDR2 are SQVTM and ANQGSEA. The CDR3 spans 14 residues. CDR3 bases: TGCAGCGTCGCGGGACAGGGTAGCACAGATACGCAGTATTTT. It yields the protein CSVAGQGSTDTQYF.

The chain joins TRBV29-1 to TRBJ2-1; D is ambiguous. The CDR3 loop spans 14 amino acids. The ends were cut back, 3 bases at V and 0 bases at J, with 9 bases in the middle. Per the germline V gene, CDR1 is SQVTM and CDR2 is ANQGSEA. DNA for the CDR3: TGCAGCGTTGACTCAGATCTCTCCTACAATGAGCAGTTCTTC. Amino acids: CSVDSDLSYNEQFF.

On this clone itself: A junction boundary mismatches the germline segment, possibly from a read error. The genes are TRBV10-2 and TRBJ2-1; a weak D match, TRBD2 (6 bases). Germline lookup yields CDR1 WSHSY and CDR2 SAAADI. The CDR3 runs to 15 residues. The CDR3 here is CATSAGPPSHNEQFF. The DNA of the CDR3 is TGCGCCACCTCCGCGGGACCCCCCTCCCACAATGAGCAGTTCTTC.

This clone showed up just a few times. In DNA, the CDR3 is TGTGCCAGCAGACGTGGGACAGGGGATAACGGGGAGCTGTTTTTT. As protein: CASRRGTGDNGELFF. This chain uses TRBV7-3 with TRBJ2-2; 10 positions agree with TRBD1. V trimming: 6 bases; J trimming: 7 bases; junction bases outside the gene matches: 8. Germline V gene lookup returns CDR1 SGHTA and CDR2 FQGTGA. CDR3 length equals 15 residues.

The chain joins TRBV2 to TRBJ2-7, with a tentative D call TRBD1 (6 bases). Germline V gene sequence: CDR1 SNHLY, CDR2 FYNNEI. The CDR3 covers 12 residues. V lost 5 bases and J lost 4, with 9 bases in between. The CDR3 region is CASSNQGYEQYF. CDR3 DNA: TGTGCCAGCAGTAACCAGGGGTACGAGCAGTACTTC.

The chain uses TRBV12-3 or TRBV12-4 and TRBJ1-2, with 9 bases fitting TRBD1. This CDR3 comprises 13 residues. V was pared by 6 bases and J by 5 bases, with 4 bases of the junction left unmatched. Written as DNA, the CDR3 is TGTGCCAGCAGGCGACAGGGGGTTTATGGCTACACCTTC. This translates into CASRRQGVYGYTF.

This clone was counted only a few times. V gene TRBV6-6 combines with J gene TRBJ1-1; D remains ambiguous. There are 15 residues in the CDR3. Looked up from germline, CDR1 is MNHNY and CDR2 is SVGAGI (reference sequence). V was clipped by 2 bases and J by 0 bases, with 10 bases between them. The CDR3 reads CASSYDPTMNTEAFF. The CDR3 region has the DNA TGTGCCAGCAGTTACGATCCGACAATGAACACTGAAGCTTTCTTT.

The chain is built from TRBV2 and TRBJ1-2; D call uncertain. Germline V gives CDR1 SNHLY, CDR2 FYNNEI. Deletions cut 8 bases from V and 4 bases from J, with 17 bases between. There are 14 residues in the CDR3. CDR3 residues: CASGLQVGGYGYTF. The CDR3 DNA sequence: TGTGCCAGCGGGTTGCAGGTTGGTGGCTATGGCTACACCTTC.

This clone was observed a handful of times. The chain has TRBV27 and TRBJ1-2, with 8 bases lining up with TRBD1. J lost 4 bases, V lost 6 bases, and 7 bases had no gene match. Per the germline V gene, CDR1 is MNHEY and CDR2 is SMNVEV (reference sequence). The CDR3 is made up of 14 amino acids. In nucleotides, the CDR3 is TGTGCCAGCAGGAACAGGGGGACGGCCTATGGCTACACCTTC. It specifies CASRNRGTAYGYTF.

The CDR3 sequence: CASSFDRVNEKLFF. The CDR3 DNA sequence: TGTGCCAGCAGCTTTGACAGGGTGAACGAAAAACTGTTTTTT. The gene calls are TRBV5-5 and TRBJ1-4, with 7 nucleotides matching TRBD1. The CDR3 length is 14 residues. Unmatched junction bases numbered 6, after V lost 2 bases and J lost 8 bases. CDR1 is SGHKS and CDR2 is YYEKEE in the germline V gene (reference sequence).

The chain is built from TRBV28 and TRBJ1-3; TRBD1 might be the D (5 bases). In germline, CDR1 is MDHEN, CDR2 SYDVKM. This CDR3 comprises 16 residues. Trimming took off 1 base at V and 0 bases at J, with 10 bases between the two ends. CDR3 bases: TGTGCCAGCAGTTTATTACAGGAGATCTCTGGAAACACCATATATTTT. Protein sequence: CASSLLQEISGNTIYF.

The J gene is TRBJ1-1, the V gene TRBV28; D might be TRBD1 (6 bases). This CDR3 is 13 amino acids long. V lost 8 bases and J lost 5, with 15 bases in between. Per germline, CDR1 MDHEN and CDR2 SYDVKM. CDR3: CASRTGGRTEAFF. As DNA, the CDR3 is TGTGCCAGCCGAACCGGGGGGCGTACTGAAGCTTTCTTT.

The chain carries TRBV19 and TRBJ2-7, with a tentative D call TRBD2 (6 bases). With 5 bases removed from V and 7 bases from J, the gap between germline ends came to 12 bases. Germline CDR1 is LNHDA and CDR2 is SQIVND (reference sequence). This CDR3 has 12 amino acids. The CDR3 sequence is CASSARAGEQYF. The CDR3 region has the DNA TGTGCCAGTAGTGCGAGGGCGGGGGAGCAGTACTTC.

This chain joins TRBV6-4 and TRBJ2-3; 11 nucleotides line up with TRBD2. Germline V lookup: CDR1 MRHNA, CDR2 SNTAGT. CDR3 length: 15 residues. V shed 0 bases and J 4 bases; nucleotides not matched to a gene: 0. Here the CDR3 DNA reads TGTGCCAGCAGTGACTCTAGCGGGGGGGCAGATACGCAGTATTTT. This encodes CASSDSSGGADTQYF.

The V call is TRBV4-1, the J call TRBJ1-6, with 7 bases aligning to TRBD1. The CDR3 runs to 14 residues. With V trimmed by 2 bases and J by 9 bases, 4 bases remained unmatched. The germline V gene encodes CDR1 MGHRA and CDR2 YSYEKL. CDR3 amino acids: CASSQPGGGSPLHF. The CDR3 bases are TGCGCCAGCAGCCAACCAGGGGGTGGTTCACCCCTCCACTTT.

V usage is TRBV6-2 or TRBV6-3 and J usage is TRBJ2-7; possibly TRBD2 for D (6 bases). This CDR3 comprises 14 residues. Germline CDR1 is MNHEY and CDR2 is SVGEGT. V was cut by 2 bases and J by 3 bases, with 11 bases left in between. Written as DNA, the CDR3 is TGTGCCAGCAGTTACCGGGAGATCCTCTACGAGCAGTACTTC. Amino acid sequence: CASSYREILYEQYF.